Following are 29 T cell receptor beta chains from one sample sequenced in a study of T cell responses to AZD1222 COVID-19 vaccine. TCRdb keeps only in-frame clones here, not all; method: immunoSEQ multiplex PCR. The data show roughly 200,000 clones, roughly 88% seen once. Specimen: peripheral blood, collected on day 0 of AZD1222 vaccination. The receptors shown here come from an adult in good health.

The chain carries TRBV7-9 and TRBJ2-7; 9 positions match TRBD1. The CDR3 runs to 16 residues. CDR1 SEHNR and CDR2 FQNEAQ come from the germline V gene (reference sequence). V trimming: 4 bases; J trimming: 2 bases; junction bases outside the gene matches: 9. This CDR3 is CASSSIDRGSPYEQYF. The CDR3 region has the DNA TGTGCCAGCAGCTCAATTGACAGGGGGTCACCCTACGAGCAGTACTTC. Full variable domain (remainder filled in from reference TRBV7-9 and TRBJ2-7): DTGVSQNPRHKITKRGQNVTFRCDPISEHNRLYWYRQTLGQGPEFLTYFQNEAQLEKSRLLSDRFSAERPKGSFSTLEIQRTEQGDSAMYLCASSSIDRGSPYEQYFGPGTRLTVT.

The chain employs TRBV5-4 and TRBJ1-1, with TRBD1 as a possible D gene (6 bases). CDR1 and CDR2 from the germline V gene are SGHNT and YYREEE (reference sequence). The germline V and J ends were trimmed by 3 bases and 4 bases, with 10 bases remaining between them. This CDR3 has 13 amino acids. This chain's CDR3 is CASSSQGRTEAFF. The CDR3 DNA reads TGTGCCAGCAGCTCACAGGGACGCACTGAAGCTTTCTTT.

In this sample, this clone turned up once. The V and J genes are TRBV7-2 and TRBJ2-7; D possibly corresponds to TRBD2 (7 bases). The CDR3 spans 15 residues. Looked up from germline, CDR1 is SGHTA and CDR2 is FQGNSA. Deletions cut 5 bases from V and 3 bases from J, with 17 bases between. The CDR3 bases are TGTGCCAGCAGCATGGGTTGGGGGGGCCTCTACGAGCAGTACTTC. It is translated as CASSMGWGGLYEQYF.

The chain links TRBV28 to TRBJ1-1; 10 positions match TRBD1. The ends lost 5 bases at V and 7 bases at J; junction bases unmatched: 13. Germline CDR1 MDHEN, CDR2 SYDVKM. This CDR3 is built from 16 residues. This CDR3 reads CASSEGTGAGDGEAFF. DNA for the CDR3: TGTGCCAGCAGTGAAGGGACAGGGGCGGGGGACGGTGAAGCTTTCTTT.

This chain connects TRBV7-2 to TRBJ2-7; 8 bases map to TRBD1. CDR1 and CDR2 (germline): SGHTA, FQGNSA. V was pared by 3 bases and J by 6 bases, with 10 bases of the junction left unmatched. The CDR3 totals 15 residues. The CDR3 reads CASSFYGQGTAEQYF. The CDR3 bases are TGTGCCAGCAGCTTCTACGGACAGGGAACGGCCGAGCAGTACTTC.

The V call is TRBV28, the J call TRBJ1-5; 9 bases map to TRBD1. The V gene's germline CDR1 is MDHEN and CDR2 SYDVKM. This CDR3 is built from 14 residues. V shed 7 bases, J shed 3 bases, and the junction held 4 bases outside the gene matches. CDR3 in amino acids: CASTTGGVNQPQHF. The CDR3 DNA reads TGTGCCAGCACCACAGGGGGCGTCAATCAGCCCCAGCATTTT.

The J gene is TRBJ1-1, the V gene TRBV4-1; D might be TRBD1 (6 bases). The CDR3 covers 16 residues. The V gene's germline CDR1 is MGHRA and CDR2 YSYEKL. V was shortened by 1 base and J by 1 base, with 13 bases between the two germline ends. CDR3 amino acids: CASSQGQGWRNTEAFF. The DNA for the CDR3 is TGCGCCAGCAGCCAAGGCCAGGGGTGGCGGAACACTGAAGCTTTCTTT.

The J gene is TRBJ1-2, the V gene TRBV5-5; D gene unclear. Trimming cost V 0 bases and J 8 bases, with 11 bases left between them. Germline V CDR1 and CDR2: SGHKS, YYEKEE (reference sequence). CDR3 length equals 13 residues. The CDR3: CASSLGFSLGYTF. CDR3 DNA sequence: TGTGCCAGCAGCTTGGGGTTCTCTCTCGGCTACACCTTC.

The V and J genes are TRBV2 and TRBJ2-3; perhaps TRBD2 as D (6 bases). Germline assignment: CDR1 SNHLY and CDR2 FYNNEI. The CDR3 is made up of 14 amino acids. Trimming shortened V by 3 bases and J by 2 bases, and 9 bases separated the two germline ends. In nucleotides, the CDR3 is TGTGCCAGCAGTGATGGGACTTACACAGATACGCAGTATTTT. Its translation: CASSDGTYTDTQYF.

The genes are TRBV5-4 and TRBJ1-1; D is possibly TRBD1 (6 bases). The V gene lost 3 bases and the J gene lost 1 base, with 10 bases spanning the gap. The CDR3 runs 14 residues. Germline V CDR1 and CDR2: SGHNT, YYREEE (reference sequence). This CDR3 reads CASSSLDRNTEAFF. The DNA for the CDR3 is TGTGCCAGCAGCTCCCTGGACAGGAACACTGAAGCTTTCTTT.

The CDR3 DNA reads TGTGTCAGAACCCACACCCGCCTAGCGGGGGGCCCTAGCACAGATACGCAGTATTTT. Translated, it gives CVRTHTRLAGGPSTDTQYF. V usage is TRBV7-5 and J usage is TRBJ2-3; the tabulated D call, TRBD2, remains unverified against the DNA. TRBV7-5 is flagged as a pseudogene. The CDR3 contains 19 residues.

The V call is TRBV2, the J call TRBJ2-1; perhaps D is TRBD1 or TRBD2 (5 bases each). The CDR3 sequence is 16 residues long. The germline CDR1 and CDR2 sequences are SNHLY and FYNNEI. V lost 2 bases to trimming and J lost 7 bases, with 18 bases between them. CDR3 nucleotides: TGTGCCAGCAGTGAATTGAGGGGAAGGGGCTCTAATGAGCAGTTCTTC. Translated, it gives CASSELRGRGSNEQFF.

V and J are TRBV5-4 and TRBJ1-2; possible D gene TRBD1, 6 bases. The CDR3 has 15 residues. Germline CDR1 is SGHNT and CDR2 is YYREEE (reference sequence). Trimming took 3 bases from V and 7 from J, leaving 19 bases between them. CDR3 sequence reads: CASSSQTGMASGYTF. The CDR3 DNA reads TGTGCCAGCAGCTCTCAAACAGGGATGGCTAGTGGCTACACCTTC.

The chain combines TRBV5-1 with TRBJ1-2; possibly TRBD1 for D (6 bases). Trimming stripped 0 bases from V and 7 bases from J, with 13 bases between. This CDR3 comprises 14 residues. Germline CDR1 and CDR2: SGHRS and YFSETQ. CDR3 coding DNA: TGCGCCAGCAGCTTGGCCGGGGGGCCCAGTGGCTACACCTTC. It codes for CASSLAGGPSGYTF.

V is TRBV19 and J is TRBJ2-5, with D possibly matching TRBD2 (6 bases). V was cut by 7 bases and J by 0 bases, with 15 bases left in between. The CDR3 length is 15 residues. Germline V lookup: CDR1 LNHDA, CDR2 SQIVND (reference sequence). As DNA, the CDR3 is TGTGCCAGTACTTTTAGCGGAATGTACCAAGAGACCCAGTACTTC. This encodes CASTFSGMYQETQYF.

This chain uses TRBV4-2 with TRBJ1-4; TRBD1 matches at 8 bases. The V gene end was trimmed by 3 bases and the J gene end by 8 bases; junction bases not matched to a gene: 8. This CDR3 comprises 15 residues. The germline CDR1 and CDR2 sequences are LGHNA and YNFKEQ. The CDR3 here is CASSQWLRDREKLFF. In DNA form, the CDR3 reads TGTGCCAGCAGCCAGTGGTTGAGGGACAGGGAAAAACTGTTTTTT.

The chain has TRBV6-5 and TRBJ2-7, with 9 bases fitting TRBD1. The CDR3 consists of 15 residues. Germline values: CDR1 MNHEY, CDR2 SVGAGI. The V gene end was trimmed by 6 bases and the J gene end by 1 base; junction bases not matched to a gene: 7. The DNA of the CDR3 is TGTGCCAGCAGACGGACAGGGGCCTTATCCTACGAGCAGTACTTC. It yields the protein CASRRTGALSYEQYF.

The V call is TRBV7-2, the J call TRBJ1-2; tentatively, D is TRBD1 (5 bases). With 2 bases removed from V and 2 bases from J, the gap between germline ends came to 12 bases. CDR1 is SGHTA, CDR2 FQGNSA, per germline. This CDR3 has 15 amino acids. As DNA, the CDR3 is TGTGCCAGCAGCTTAAGTCAGGGCCGGAACTATGGCTACACCTTC. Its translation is CASSLSQGRNYGYTF.

The CDR3 sequence is CASSKQTGANYGYTF. The CDR3 DNA sequence: TGTGCCAGCAGCAAACAGACAGGGGCTAACTATGGCTACACCTTC. The chain combines TRBV5-4 with TRBJ1-2; 8 bases fit TRBD1. Unmatched junction bases numbered 5, after V lost 4 bases and J lost 0 bases. The germline gives CDR1 SGHNT, CDR2 YYREEE (reference sequence). This CDR3 contains 15 residues.

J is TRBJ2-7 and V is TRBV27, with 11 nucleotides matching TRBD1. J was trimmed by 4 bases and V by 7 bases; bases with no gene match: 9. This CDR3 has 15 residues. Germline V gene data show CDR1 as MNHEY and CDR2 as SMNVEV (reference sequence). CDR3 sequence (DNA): TGTGCCAGCAACAGTCGGGACAGGGGGACGTACGAGCAGTACTTC. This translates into CASNSRDRGTYEQYF.

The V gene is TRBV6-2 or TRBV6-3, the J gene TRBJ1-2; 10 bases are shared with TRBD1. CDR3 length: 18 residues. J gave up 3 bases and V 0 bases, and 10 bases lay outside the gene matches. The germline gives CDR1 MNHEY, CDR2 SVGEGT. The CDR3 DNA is TGTGCCAGCAGTTACTCTTCTCGGGACAGGGGTTCTTACTATGGCTACACCTTC. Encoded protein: CASSYSSRDRGSYYGYTF.

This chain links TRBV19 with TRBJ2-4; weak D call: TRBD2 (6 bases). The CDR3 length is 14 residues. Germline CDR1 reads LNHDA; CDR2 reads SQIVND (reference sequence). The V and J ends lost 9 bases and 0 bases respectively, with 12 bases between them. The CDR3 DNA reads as TGTGCCAGCCGCCTGGGGGGAGCCAAAAACATTCAGTACTTC. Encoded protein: CASRLGGAKNIQYF.

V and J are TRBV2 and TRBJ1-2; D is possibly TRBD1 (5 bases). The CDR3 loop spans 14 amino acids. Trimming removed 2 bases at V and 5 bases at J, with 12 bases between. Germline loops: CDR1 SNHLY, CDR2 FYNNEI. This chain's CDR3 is CASSEQGDLYGYTF. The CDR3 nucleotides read TGTGCCAGCAGTGAACAAGGGGACTTATATGGCTACACCTTC.

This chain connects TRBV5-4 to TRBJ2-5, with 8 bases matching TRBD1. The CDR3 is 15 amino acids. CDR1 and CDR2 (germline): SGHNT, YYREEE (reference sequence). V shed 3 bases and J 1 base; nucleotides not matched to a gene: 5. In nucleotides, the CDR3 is TGTGCCAGCAGCTATACCGGACAGGGCCAAGAGACCCAGTACTTC. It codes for CASSYTGQGQETQYF.

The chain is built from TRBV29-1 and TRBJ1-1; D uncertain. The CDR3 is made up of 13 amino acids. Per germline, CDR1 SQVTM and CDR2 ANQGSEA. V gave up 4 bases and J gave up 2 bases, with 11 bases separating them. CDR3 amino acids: CSVAAGPNTEAFF. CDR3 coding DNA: TGCAGCGTTGCCGCAGGCCCAAACACTGAAGCTTTCTTT.

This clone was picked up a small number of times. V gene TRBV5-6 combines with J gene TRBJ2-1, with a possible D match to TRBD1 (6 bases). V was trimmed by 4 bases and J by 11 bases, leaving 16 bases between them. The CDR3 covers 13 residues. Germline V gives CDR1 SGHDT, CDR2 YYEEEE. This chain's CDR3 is CASSIQQGRQQFF. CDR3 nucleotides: TGTGCCAGCAGCATACAACAGGGCCGTCAGCAGTTCTTC.

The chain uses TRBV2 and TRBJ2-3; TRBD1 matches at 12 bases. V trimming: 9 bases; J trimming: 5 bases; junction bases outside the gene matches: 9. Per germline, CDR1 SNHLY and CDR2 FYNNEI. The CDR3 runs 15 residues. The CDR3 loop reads CASIKGTGGGDTQYF. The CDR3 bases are TGTGCCAGTATCAAAGGGACAGGGGGCGGAGATACGCAGTATTTT.

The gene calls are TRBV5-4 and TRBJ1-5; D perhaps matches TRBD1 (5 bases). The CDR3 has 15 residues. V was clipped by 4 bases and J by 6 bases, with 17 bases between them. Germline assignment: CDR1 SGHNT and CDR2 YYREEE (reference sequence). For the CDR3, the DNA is TGTGCCAGCAGCCGGGGGAGCGGGGGACCTCAGCCCCAGCATTTT. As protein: CASSRGSGGPQPQHF.

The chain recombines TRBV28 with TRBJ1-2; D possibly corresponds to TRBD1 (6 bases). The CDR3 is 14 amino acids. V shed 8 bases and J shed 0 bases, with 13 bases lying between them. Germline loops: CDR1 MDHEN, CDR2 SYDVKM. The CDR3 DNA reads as TGTGCCAGCGCCCCGACAGGATCTAACTATGGCTACACCTTC. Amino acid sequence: CASAPTGSNYGYTF.